This T cell receptor beta chain was captured by sequencing in a study of vaccination and CD4 T cells after COVID-19. In the study overall: A median of approximately 100 days (range 35 to 161) separated diagnosis from post-COVID sampling. The authors gave control cultures a CEFX pool, an HIV-1 Nef pool, or no peptide.

Sequencing of the DNA from cultured CD4+ T cells was carried out with the Oncomine TCR Beta short-read assay. TCRdb itself ran the PCR reads through MiXCR, one entry per CDR3 protein. The sample has about 17,000 distinct CDR3 sequences; 59% are singletons. Trimming removed 4 bases at V and 13 bases at J, with 13 bases between. Germline V gene data show CDR1 as DFQATT and CDR2 as SNEGSKA (reference sequence). This CDR3 has 10 residues. Noted treatment: approximately nine-day PBMC culture with coronavirus spike peptide pools or control peptides (ViraFEST assay). This clonotype was seen only a few times. Its antigen is not known.

The chain couples TRBV20-1 to TRBJ1-2; unclear D gene. The sequences come from CD4+ T cells from blood, cultured in vitro, collected after SARS-CoV-2 vaccination. The sequence came from a human donor who had recovered from COVID-19. DNA for the CDR3: TGCAGTGCTAATGAAGGAGGTATCACCTTC. Protein: CSANEGGITF.